The 13 T cell receptor beta chains below all came from one sample that was sequenced in a study of cytotoxic CD8 clonotypes in ibrutinib-treated CLL. Some clones are missing from TCRdb's copy, which holds only in-frame ones; the method was immunoSEQ multiplex PCR. The table lists roughly 180,000 clones, 84% of them singletons. The sample in question was PBMCs, obtained after 24 months of ibrutinib treatment. The receptors were sampled from a human donor with chronic lymphocytic leukemia.

The gene calls are TRBV18 and TRBJ2-7, with D perhaps TRBD2 (5 bases). CDR1 and CDR2 from the germline V gene are KGHSH and LQKENI. V lost 3 bases, J lost 5 bases, and 11 bases lay in between. CDR3 length equals 13 residues. The CDR3 DNA reads TGTGCCAGCTCACCCGAGAGGGTAGACGAGCAGTACTTC. It encodes CASSPERVDEQYF.

This chain links TRBV2 with TRBJ2-4; 7 nucleotides match TRBD1. The CDR3 length is 14 residues. Germline V gives CDR1 SNHLY, CDR2 FYNNEI. V lost 6 bases, J lost 5 bases, and 7 bases stayed unmatched. DNA of the CDR3: TGTGCCAGCAGCCTTGACAGGGACCAAAACATTCAGTACTTC. Amino acids: CASSLDRDQNIQYF.

The V gene is TRBV4-3, the J gene TRBJ2-7, with D possibly matching TRBD1 (6 bases). V lost 1 base and J lost 2, with 12 bases in between. CDR1 is LGHNA, CDR2 YSLEER, per germline. This CDR3 spans 15 amino acids. Here the CDR3 reads CASSQGSGTTYEQYF. For the CDR3, the DNA is TGCGCCAGCAGCCAAGGCTCAGGGACAACCTACGAGCAGTACTTC.

The CDR3 DNA reads TGTGCCAGCAGGTACAGGGTTAGCAATCAGCCCCAGCATTTT. Translating gives CASRYRVSNQPQHF. The rearrangement uses TRBV28 and TRBJ1-5, with a tentative D call TRBD1 (6 bases). Trimming stripped 6 bases from V and 0 bases from J, with 9 bases between. Germline values: CDR1 MDHEN, CDR2 SYDVKM. This CDR3 is 14 amino acids long.

This clone was counted between two and nine times. The genes are TRBV7-8 and TRBJ1-6, with 7 bases lining up with TRBD1. The CDR3 covers 16 residues. Losses at the gene ends were 6 bases for V and 7 bases for J; bases not matched to a gene: 12. Germline assignment: CDR1 SGHVS and CDR2 FQNEAQ. CDR3 nucleotide sequence: TGTGCCAGCAGGGCAGGGCCGGGACAGAGCAATTCACCCCTCCACTTT. Translated, it gives CASRAGPGQSNSPLHF.

The chain links TRBV19 to TRBJ1-3, with D maybe TRBD1 (5 bases). The germline V gene encodes CDR1 LNHDA and CDR2 SQIVND (reference sequence). The CDR3 length is 14 residues. Trimming shortened V by 7 bases and J by 7 bases, and 17 bases separated the two germline ends. CDR3 amino acids: CASKGGTQRNTIYF. In DNA, the CDR3 is TGTGCCAGTAAAGGTGGGACCCAGCGGAACACCATATATTTT.

J is TRBJ1-4 and V is TRBV9; D may be TRBD1 (5 bases). Germline V gene sequence: CDR1 SGDLS, CDR2 YYNGEE. Trimming took off 0 bases at V and 8 bases at J, with 17 bases between the two ends. This CDR3 comprises 16 residues. For the CDR3, the DNA is TGTGCCAGCAGCGTAGGAAACGTGGGGGGGAACGAAAAACTGTTTTTT. Its translation: CASSVGNVGGNEKLFF.

The chain couples TRBV4-1 to TRBJ2-1; 7 nucleotides align to TRBD2. This CDR3 has 17 amino acids. Per germline, CDR1 MGHRA and CDR2 YSYEKL. The junction had 6 bases not matched to a gene; V was cut back by 0 bases and J by 1 base. CDR3 DNA sequence: TGCGCCAGCAGCCAAGATAGAACTAGCGCGTCCTACAATGAGCAGTTCTTC. Amino acids: CASSQDRTSASYNEQFF.

The chain carries TRBV7-3 and TRBJ2-1, with D uncertain. Germline CDR1 is SGHTA and CDR2 is FQGTGA. Trimming took off 3 bases at V and 5 bases at J, with 5 bases between the two ends. The CDR3 covers 12 residues. The CDR3 DNA reads as TGTGCCAGCAGCTTGGTCCACAATGAGCAGTTCTTC. Translation: CASSLVHNEQFF. Combining the CDR3 with reference TRBV7-3 and TRBJ2-1 gives the whole variable domain GAGVSQTPSNKVTEKGKYVELRCDPISGHTALYWYRQSLGQGPEFLIYFQGTGAADDSGLPNDRFFAVRPEGSVSTLKIQRTERGDSAVYLCASSLVHNEQFFGPGTRLTVL.

The rearrangement uses TRBV11-2 and TRBJ1-1; no definite D call. The germline V and J ends were trimmed by 4 bases and 8 bases, with 17 bases remaining between them. Germline values: CDR1 SGHAT, CDR2 FQNNGV. There are 14 residues in the CDR3. CDR3 amino acids: CASSSVSRWWEAFF. In nucleotides, the CDR3 is TGTGCCAGCAGCTCCGTTTCCCGATGGTGGGAAGCTTTCTTT.

V and J are TRBV6-1 and TRBJ2-3; D might be TRBD2 (5 bases). The CDR3 covers 16 residues. V gave up 2 bases and J gave up 9 bases, with 21 bases separating them. The germline CDR1 and CDR2 sequences are MNHNS and SASEGT. CDR3 region: CASSETSGWELPTQYF. Here the CDR3 DNA reads TGTGCCAGCAGTGAAACCTCGGGGTGGGAATTACCCACGCAGTATTTT.

V is TRBV4-1 and J is TRBJ1-3, with D hard to call. CDR3 length: 15 residues. Per the germline V gene, CDR1 is MGHRA and CDR2 is YSYEKL. The ends were cut back, 1 base at V and 0 bases at J, with 7 bases in the middle. In DNA, the CDR3 is TGCGCCAGCAGCCAAGTCGAGTTCTCTGGAAACACCATATATTTT. Translation: CASSQVEFSGNTIYF.

The chain links TRBV18 to TRBJ1-5, with TRBD1 matching over 8 bases. CDR3 size: 15 residues. Unmatched junction bases numbered 0, after V lost 0 bases and J lost 2 bases. Germline-derived CDR1 and CDR2 are KGHSH and LQKENI. CDR3 residues: CASSPPDRGNQPQHF. CDR3 in DNA: TGTGCCAGCTCACCACCGGACAGGGGCAATCAGCCCCAGCATTTT.